Listed here are 11 T cell receptor beta chains from one sample, sequenced in a study of OX40 agonist ivuxolimab in advanced cancers. Receptors were amplified or captured by the immunoSEQ multiplex PCR assay. TCRdb took this table from immuneACCESS and kept in-frame rearrangements with V and J called. Such tables lack part of the clones; where checked against another copy, unresolved V genes explain under half of the gap, and the rest is unexplained. Recorded for this sample are about 100,000 clones; around 91% of them occurred a single time. Around 0.16% of the sample goes to the ten largest clones. The source was CD4+ or CD8+ T cells sorted from blood, collected in a trial of the OX40 agonist ivuxolimab. These receptors were obtained from an adult with an advanced solid tumor such as melanoma, head and neck, liver or kidney cancer.

Here the CDR3 reads CASSERTGFGAEAFF. The CDR3 region has the DNA TGCGCCAGCAGTGAACGGACAGGGTTCGGGGCTGAAGCTTTCTTT. V is TRBV10-2 and J is TRBJ1-1, with 8 bases matching TRBD1. Germline assignment: CDR1 WSHSY and CDR2 SAAADI. V was clipped by 3 bases and J by 6 bases; unmatched bases: 9. The CDR3 extends over 15 amino acids.

This clone was recorded once. The rearrangement uses TRBV15 and TRBJ2-1; tentative D call: TRBD2 (5 bases). V lost 1 base, J lost 6 bases, and 13 bases lay in between. The CDR3 spans 15 residues. Germline CDR1 reads LNHNV; CDR2 reads YYDKDF (reference sequence). CDR3 nucleotide sequence: TGTGCCACCAGCAGAGCGAGGGCCGAGGGCAATGAGCAGTTCTTC. As protein: CATSRARAEGNEQFF.

The chain is built from TRBV10-3 and TRBJ1-1; D is undetermined. The CDR3 has 13 residues. Germline CDR1 reads ENHRY; CDR2 reads SYGVKD. The ends were cut back, 6 bases at V and 3 bases at J, with 11 bases in the middle. CDR3 nucleotides: TGTGCCATCAGCGCCGGACGGGACACTGAAGCTTTCTTT. Its translation: CAISAGRDTEAFF.

The genes are TRBV6-1 and TRBJ2-4; the D is unclear. V lost 5 bases and J 9 bases, leaving 8 bases between the germline ends. Germline V lookup: CDR1 MNHNS, CDR2 SASEGT. This CDR3 has 11 amino acids. The CDR3 DNA is TGTGCCAGCAGTTCCGGGCCCATTCAGTACTTC. This gives the protein CASSSGPIQYF.

V and J are TRBV15 and TRBJ2-2; D unresolved. CDR1 LNHNV and CDR2 YYDKDF come from the germline V gene (reference sequence). Trimming took 0 bases from V and 7 from J, leaving 6 bases between them. The CDR3 loop spans 13 amino acids. Here the CDR3 DNA reads TGTGCCACCAGCAGAGATTTGAACGGGGAGCTGTTTTTT. This translates into CATSRDLNGELFF.

This clone was observed a single time. The chain joins TRBV13 to TRBJ2-3; no definite D call. The V and J ends lost 5 bases and 7 bases respectively, with 16 bases between them. The CDR3 is 14 residues long. Germline V gives CDR1 PRHDT, CDR2 FYEKMQ (reference sequence). CDR3 amino acids: CASSDSGASYTQYF. In nucleotides, the CDR3 is TGTGCCAGCAGCGATTCGGGCGCTTCCTATACGCAGTATTTT.

This clone was found a few times. Other DNA variants within this sample encode the same CDR3. The chain joins TRBV9 to TRBJ1-4, with 11 bases aligning to TRBD1. The CDR3 is 16 residues long. V shed 0 bases, J shed 6 bases, and the junction held 4 bases outside the gene matches. Germline V gene lookup returns CDR1 SGDLS and CDR2 YYNGEE. The CDR3, as DNA: TGTGCCAGCAGCGTAGGGGACAGGGGGTTGTATGAAAAACTGTTTTTT. Translating it yields CASSVGDRGLYEKLFF.

The V call is TRBV27, the J call TRBJ2-2, with 9 bases identical to TRBD2. CDR1 MNHEY and CDR2 SMNVEV come from the germline V gene (reference sequence). After removal of 6 bases from V and 4 bases from J, the junction contained 6 bases not matched to a gene. This CDR3 region has 15 residues. CDR3 protein: CASRGGRAVTGELFF. The CDR3, as DNA: TGTGCCAGCAGGGGCGGGAGGGCTGTCACCGGGGAGCTGTTTTTT.

This chain connects TRBV27 to TRBJ1-1, with TRBD1 as a possible D gene (6 bases). Germline V lookup: CDR1 MNHEY, CDR2 SMNVEV (reference sequence). The CDR3 covers 13 residues. V shed 9 bases and J shed 5 bases, with 16 bases lying between them. The CDR3 coding sequence is TGTGCCAGTACACCGGGGGCGGGAACTGAAGCTTTCTTT. The encoded protein is CASTPGAGTEAFF.

CDR3: CASSSSLTSRNTDTQYF. CDR3 DNA: TGTGCCAGCAGCTCATCACTAACTAGCAGGAACACAGATACGCAGTATTTT. This chain joins TRBV5-4 and TRBJ2-3, with D possibly TRBD2 on 6 matching bases. Germline CDR1 reads SGHNT; CDR2 reads YYREEE (reference sequence). Trimming removed 3 bases at V and 2 bases at J, with 19 bases between. The CDR3 runs 17 residues.

This chain connects TRBV19 to TRBJ1-2; no definite D call. V shed 6 bases and J shed 6 bases, with 11 bases lying between them. Germline values: CDR1 LNHDA, CDR2 SQIVND (reference sequence). CDR3 length: 12 amino acids. The CDR3, as DNA: TGTGCCAGTAGACTCAAGGGCAATGGCTACACCTTC. Protein: CASRLKGNGYTF.